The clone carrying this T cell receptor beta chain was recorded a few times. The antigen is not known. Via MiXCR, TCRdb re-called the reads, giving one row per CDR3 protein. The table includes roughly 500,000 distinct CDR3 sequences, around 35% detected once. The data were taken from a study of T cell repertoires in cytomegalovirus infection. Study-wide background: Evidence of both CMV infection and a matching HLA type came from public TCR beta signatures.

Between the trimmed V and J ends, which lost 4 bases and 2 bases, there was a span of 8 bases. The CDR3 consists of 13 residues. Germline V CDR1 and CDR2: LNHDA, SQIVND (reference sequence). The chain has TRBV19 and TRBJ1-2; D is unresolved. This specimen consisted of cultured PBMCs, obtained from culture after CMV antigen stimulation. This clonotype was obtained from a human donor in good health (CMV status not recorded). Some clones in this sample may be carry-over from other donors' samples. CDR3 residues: CASSKLENYGYTF. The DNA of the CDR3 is TGTGCCAGTAGTAAGTTGGAAAACTATGGCTACACCTTC.